The 10 T cell receptor beta chains in this list originate from one sample, sequenced in a study of response to subunit inactivated influenza vaccine. TCRdb used MiXCR to reprocess the RT-PCR reads, holding one entry per CDR3 protein. This table has 150,000 to 200,000 distinct CDR3 sequences, roughly 12% appearing once. This sample also belongs to another study, concerning T cells expressing NK-cell markers. That investigation notes: Scientists made TCR beta cDNA using 5'RACE template switching with UMIs.

The specimen comprised CD8+ T cells sorted from PBMCs, sampled 11 to 12 days after vaccination. Receptors originate from a man aged 50-59 years who received an inactivated influenza vaccine.

This clonotype was detected once. This chain links TRBV5-5 with TRBJ2-5; TRBD2 might be the D (6 bases). Germline V CDR1 and CDR2: SGHKS, YYEKEE (reference sequence). CDR3 length: 14 amino acids. The V and J ends lost 4 bases and 1 base respectively, with 11 bases between them. The CDR3 nucleotides read TGTGCCAGCAGCGTGTGGGACTCCCAAGAGACCCAGTACTTC. It translates to CASSVWDSQETQYF.

This clonotype was recorded at least ten times. The chain uses TRBV2 and TRBJ2-7, with unresolved D. Germline V lookup: CDR1 SNHLY, CDR2 FYNNEI. Deletions cut 7 bases from V and 0 bases from J, with 13 bases between. CDR3 size: 14 residues. CDR3 sequence (DNA): TGTGCCAGCACTACAAGTCACAACTCCTACGAGCAGTACTTC. Protein sequence: CASTTSHNSYEQYF.

There are a few counts of this clonotype. This chain uses TRBV29-1 with TRBJ2-4; TRBD2 matches at 7 bases. The trim removed 5 bases at V and 8 bases at J, leaving 6 bases unmatched. CDR3 length: 12 amino acids. The V gene's germline CDR1 is SQVTM and CDR2 ANQGSEA. CDR3 nucleotides: TGCAGCGTTTATTGGGGGGGGGACATTCAGTACTTC. It codes for CSVYWGGDIQYF.

This clonotype was seen a handful of times. The V gene is TRBV7-9, the J gene TRBJ2-4, with D possibly being TRBD1 (5 bases). Germline assignment: CDR1 SEHNR and CDR2 FQNEAQ (reference sequence). This CDR3 has 16 residues. Trimming shortened V by 5 bases and J by 3 bases, and 17 bases separated the two germline ends. The CDR3 here is CASSEPSGSGKNIQYF. The CDR3 nucleotides read TGTGCCAGCAGCGAGCCCTCAGGGTCGGGCAAAAACATTCAGTACTTC.

This clonotype was counted a few times. The chain uses TRBV7-9 and TRBJ1-1; TRBD1 agrees at 7 bases. The CDR3 is 10 amino acids. V shed 4 bases and J 12 bases; nucleotides not matched to a gene: 2. Germline assignment: CDR1 SEHNR and CDR2 FQNEAQ (reference sequence). The CDR3 sequence: CASSSRGTFF. CDR3 in DNA: TGTGCCAGCAGCTCCAGGGGGACTTTCTTT.

CDR3 nucleotide sequence: TGTGCCAGCAGCTGGGGGGCGGATGGTGAGCAGTTCTTC. Its protein product is CASSWGADGEQFF. The rearrangement links TRBV7-9 to TRBJ2-1; D is perhaps TRBD1 or TRBD2 (6 bases each). Trimming shortened V by 4 bases and J by 9 bases, and 13 bases separated the two germline ends. Germline values: CDR1 SEHNR, CDR2 FQNEAQ (reference sequence). The CDR3 length is 13 residues.

This clonotype was detected a few times. The V call is TRBV13, the J call TRBJ2-1; TRBD2 matches 7 bases. The CDR3 spans 15 residues. V lost 5 bases to trimming and J lost 3 bases; unmatched junction nucleotides: 7. Germline CDR1 and CDR2: PRHDT and FYEKMQ (reference sequence). Here the CDR3 reads CASSRASGLYNEQFF. For the CDR3, the DNA is TGTGCCAGCAGCAGGGCTAGCGGCCTCTACAATGAGCAGTTCTTC.

The chain couples TRBV20-1 to TRBJ1-1, with D perhaps matching TRBD1 (6 bases). Germline V lookup: CDR1 DFQATT, CDR2 SNEGSKA (reference sequence). The V end lost 0 bases, the J end lost 4 bases, and 12 bases lay between the germline ends. This CDR3 region has 14 residues. This CDR3 is CSARDVRGFTEAFF. The DNA for the CDR3 is TGCAGTGCTAGAGATGTCAGGGGATTCACTGAAGCTTTCTTT.

In its sample, this clonotype was seen many times. The CDR3 sequence is CATSYRLANTGELFF. CDR3 coding DNA: TGTGCCACCAGTTATCGACTGGCGAACACCGGGGAGCTGTTTTTT. This chain connects TRBV15 to TRBJ2-2; no firm D call. Trimming removed 6 bases from V and 0 bases from J, with 11 bases in between. The CDR3 sequence is 15 residues long. Germline CDR1 and CDR2: LNHNV and YYDKDF (reference sequence). Full variable domain (remainder filled in from reference TRBV15 and TRBJ2-2): DAMVIQNPRYQVTQFGKPVTLSCSQTLNHNVMYWYQQKSSQAPKLLFHYYDKDFNNEADTPDNFQSRRPNTSFCFLDIRSPGLGDTAMYLCATSYRLANTGELFFGEGSRLTVL.

This clonotype was seen many times. This sequence joins TRBV4-2 and TRBJ2-6; 11 bases line up with TRBD1. V was pared by 4 bases and J by 3 bases, with 8 bases of the junction left unmatched. Germline-derived CDR1 and CDR2 are LGHNA and YNFKEQ. CDR3 size: 18 residues. CDR3 in DNA: TGTGCCAGCAGCCCGTCTAGGACAGGGGGCTTTGGGGCCAACGTCCTGACTTTC. It yields the protein CASSPSRTGGFGANVLTF.